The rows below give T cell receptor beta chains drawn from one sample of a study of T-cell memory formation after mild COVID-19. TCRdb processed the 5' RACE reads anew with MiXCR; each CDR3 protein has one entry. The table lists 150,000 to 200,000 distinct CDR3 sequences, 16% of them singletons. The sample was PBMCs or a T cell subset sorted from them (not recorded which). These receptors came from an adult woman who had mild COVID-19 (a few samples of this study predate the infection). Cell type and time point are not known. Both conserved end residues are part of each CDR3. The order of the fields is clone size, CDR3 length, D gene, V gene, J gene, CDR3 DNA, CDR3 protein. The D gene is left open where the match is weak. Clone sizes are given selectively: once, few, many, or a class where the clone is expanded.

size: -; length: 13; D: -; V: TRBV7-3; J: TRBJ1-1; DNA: TGTGCCAGCAGCTTCGATAGGGGTGGTTCGGCTTTCTTT; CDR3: CASSFDRGGSAFF
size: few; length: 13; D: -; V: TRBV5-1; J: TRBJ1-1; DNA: TGCGCCAGCAGCTTGGCTGGTCCCACTGAAGCTTTCTTT; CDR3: CASSLAGPTEAFF
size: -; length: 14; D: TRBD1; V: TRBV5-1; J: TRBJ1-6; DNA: TGCGCCAGCAGGCTCGGGACAGGGGTTTCACCCCTCCACTTT; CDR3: CASRLGTGVSPLHF
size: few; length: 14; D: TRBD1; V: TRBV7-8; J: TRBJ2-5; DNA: TGTGCCAGCAGCTCAGACAGGGGGACAGAGACCCAGTACTTC; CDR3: CASSSDRGTETQYF
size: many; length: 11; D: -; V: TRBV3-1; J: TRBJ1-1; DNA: TGTGCCAGCAGGGGGGGGACTGAAGCTTTCTTT; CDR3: CASRGGTEAFF
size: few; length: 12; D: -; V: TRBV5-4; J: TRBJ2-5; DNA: TGTGCCAGCAGCTTGGGGGTAGAGACCCAGTACTTC; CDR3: CASSLGVETQYF
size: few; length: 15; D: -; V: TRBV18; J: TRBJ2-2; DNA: TGTGCCAGCTCTAGCGACGGACACGGGACCGGGGAGCTGTTTTTT; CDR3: CASSSDGHGTGELFF
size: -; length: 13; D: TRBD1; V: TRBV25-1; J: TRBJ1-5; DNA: TGTGCCAGCGGTGACAGGGGGAATCAGCCCCAGCATTTT; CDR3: CASGDRGNQPQHF
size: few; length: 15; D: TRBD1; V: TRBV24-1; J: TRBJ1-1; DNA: TGTGCCACCACCCCACAGGGGCCAGAGTACACTGAAGCTTTCTTT; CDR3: CATTPQGPEYTEAFF
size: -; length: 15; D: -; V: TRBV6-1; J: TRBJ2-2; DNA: TGTGCCAGCAGTGAATGGAGCCAGGTGCCCGGGGAGCTGTTTTTT; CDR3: CASSEWSQVPGELFF
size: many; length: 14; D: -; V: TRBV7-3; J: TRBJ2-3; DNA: TGTGCCAGCAGTAGGGGCTATGGGACAGATACGCAGTATTTT; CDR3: CASSRGYGTDTQYF
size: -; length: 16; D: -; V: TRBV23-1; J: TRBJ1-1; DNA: TGCGCCAGCAGCCAAATACAGGGACGAGTGAACACTGAAGCTTTCTTT; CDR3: CASSQIQGRVNTEAFF
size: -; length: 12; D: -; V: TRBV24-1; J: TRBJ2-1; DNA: TGTGCCACCGGAATGGCCTACAATGAGCAGTTCTTC; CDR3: CATGMAYNEQFF
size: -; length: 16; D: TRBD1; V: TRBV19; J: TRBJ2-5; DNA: TGTGCCAGTAGTATGCGGACTGGGGACAGAAAAGAGACCCAGTACTTC; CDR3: CASSMRTGDRKETQYF
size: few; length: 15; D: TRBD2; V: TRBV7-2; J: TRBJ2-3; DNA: TGTGCCAGCAGCTCGCCCGGGACTAGTGCAGATACGCAGTATTTT; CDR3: CASSSPGTSADTQYF
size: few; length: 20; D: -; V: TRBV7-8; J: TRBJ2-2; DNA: TGTGCCAGCAGCTTAGCGCGCCGACCTACGCGGTCCCAAAACACCGGGGAGCTGTTTTTT; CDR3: CASSLARRPTRSQNTGELFF
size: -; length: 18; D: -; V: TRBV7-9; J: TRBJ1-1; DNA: TGTGCCAGCAGCCCTCTCTGGAGATCCTCGGAAGGGAACACTGAAGCTTTCTTT; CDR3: CASSPLWRSSEGNTEAFF
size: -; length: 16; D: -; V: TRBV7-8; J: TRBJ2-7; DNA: TGTGCCAGCAGCCGGTCGTATATGAACGGGAACTACGAGCAGTACTTC; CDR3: CASSRSYMNGNYEQYF
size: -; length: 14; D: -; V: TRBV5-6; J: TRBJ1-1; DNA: TGTGCCAGCGGCGCACAGGGAATGAACACTGAAGCTTTCTTT; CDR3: CASGAQGMNTEAFF
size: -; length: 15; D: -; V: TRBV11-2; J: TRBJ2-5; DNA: TGTGCCAGCAGCCCCCGGACATCTAAGGAAGAGACCCAGTACTTC; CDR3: CASSPRTSKEETQYF
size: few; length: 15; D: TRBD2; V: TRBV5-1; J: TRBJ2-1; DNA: TGCGCCAGCAGCTCGTTACTAGCGGGAGACAATGAGCAGTTCTTC; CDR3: CASSSLLAGDNEQFF
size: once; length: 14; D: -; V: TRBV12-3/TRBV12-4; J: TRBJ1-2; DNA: TGTGCCAGCATTGCGGCAGACAGGACCTATGGCTACACCTTC; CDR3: CASIAADRTYGYTF
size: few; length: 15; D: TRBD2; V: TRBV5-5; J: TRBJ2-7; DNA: TGTGCCAGCAGCTCCCTGGGACTAGCGGGAGGCGAGCAGTACTTC; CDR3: CASSSLGLAGGEQYF
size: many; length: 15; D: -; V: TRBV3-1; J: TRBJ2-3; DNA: TGTGCCAGCAGCCACAATGGACTACTCACAGATACGCAGTATTTT; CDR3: CASSHNGLLTDTQYF
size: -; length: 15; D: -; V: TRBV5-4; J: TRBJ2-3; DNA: TGTGCCAGCAGCTTGTCGGGCCGTAGCACAGATACGCAGTATTTT; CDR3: CASSLSGRSTDTQYF
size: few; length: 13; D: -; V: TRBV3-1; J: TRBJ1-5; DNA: TGTGCCAGCAGCCAAGGCCGAAATCAGCCCCAGCATTTT; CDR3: CASSQGRNQPQHF
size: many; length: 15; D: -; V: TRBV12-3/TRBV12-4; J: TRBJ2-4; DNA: TGTGCCAGCAGGATAGCACACAGTGGACTGGACATTCAGTACTTC; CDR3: CASRIAHSGLDIQYF
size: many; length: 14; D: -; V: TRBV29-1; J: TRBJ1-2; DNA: TGCAGCGTTGTTCCGGGGGGCACTAACTATGGCTACACCTTC; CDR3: CSVVPGGTNYGYTF
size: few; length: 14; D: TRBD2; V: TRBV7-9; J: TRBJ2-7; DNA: TGTGCCAGCAGCTTGAGCGGGGGTGACTACGAGCAGTACTTC; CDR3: CASSLSGGDYEQYF
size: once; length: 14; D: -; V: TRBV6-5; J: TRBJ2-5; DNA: TGTGCCAGCAGCCCCAACGTCGGGGGAGAGACCCAGTACTTC; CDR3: CASSPNVGGETQYF
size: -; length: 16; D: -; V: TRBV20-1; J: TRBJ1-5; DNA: TGCAGTGCTAGAGATTTCGTAAAGGGGGGAGCTCAGCCCCAGCATTTT; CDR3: CSARDFVKGGAQPQHF
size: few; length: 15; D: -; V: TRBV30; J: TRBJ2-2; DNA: TGTGCCTGGAGTAATCAGGCCTCGATCACCGGGGAGCTGTTTTTT; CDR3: CAWSNQASITGELFF
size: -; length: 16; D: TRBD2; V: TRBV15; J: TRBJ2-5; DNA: TGTGCCACCAGCGGACTACTAGCGGGGGGGCGGGAGACCCAGTACTTC; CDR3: CATSGLLAGGRETQYF
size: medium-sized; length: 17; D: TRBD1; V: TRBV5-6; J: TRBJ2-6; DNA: TGTGCCAGCAGCTTCGGGACAGAAGTCTCTGGGGCCAACGTCCTGACTTTC; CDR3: CASSFGTEVSGANVLTF
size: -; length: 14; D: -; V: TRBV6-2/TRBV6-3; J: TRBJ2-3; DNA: TGTGCCAGCAGCGCCTGGGGGATGGCAGATACGCAGTATTTT; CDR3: CASSAWGMADTQYF
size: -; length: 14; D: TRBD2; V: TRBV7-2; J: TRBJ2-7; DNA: TGTGCCAGCAGCCCTCGTAGCGGGAGTTCCGAGCAGTACTTC; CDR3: CASSPRSGSSEQYF
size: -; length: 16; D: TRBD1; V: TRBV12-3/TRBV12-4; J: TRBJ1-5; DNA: TGTGCCAGCAGTTTACAGGGGGGAGAGAACTATCAGCCCCAGCATTTT; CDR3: CASSLQGGENYQPQHF
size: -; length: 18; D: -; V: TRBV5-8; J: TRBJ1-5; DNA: TGTGCCAGCTATCATTTACCCGGGACAAAGGATAGCAATCAGCCCCAGCATTTT; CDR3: CASYHLPGTKDSNQPQHF
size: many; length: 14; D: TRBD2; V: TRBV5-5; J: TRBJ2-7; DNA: TGTGCCAGCAGTACGACTAGCGGTCCCTACGAGCAGTACTTC; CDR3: CASSTTSGPYEQYF
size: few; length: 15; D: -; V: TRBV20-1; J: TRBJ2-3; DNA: TGCAGTGCTATGGGGTTGGGGGCGGGCACAGATACGCAGTATTTT; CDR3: CSAMGLGAGTDTQYF
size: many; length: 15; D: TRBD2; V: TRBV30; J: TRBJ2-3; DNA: TGTGCCTGGAGTGCCCAGCTAGCGGGCACAGATACGCAGTATTTT; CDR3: CAWSAQLAGTDTQYF
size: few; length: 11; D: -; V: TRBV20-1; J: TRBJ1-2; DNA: TGCAGTGCTAGCCAGGGCAATGGCTACACCTTC; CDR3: CSASQGNGYTF
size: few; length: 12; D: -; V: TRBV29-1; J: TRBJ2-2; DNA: TGCAGCGTCCGGCGCGGGGCCGGGGAGCTGTTTTTT; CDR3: CSVRRGAGELFF
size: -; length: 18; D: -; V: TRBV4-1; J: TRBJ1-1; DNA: TGCGCCAGCAGCCAAGTAATAGCGGTAGGGCGCGGGGTCGGTGAAGCTTTCTTT; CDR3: CASSQVIAVGRGVGEAFF
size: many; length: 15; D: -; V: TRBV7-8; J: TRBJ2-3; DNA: TGTGCCAGCAGCTTCGCCGGATCTAGCACAGATACGCAGTATTTT; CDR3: CASSFAGSSTDTQYF
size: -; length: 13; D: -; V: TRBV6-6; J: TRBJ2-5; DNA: TGTGCCAGCAGTTTTAGTGTTGGTGAGACCCAGTACTTC; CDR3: CASSFSVGETQYF
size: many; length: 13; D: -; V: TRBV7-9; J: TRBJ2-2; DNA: TGTGCCAGCAGCCTGACAACCACCGGGGAGCTGTTTTTT; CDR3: CASSLTTTGELFF
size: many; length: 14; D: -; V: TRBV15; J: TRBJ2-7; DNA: TGTGCCACCAGCAGTCTCAGGGGATCCTACGAGCAGTACTTC; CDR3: CATSSLRGSYEQYF
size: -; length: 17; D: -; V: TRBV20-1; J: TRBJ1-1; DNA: TGCAGTGCCCCGGGGGCGGGACGGTTGATCCCGAACACTGAAGCTTTCTTT; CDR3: CSAPGAGRLIPNTEAFF
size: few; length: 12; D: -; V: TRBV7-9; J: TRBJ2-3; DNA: TGTGCCAGCAGCTCCGGCGGGCATACGCAGTATTTT; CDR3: CASSSGGHTQYF
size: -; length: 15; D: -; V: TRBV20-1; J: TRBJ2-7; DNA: TGCAGTGCTGCCCGTAGGGCACCTTCCTCCTACGAGCAGTACTTC; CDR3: CSAARRAPSSYEQYF
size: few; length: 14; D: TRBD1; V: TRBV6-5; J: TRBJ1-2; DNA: TGTGCCAGCAACCCGGGACAGTCACACTATGGCTACACCTTC; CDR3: CASNPGQSHYGYTF